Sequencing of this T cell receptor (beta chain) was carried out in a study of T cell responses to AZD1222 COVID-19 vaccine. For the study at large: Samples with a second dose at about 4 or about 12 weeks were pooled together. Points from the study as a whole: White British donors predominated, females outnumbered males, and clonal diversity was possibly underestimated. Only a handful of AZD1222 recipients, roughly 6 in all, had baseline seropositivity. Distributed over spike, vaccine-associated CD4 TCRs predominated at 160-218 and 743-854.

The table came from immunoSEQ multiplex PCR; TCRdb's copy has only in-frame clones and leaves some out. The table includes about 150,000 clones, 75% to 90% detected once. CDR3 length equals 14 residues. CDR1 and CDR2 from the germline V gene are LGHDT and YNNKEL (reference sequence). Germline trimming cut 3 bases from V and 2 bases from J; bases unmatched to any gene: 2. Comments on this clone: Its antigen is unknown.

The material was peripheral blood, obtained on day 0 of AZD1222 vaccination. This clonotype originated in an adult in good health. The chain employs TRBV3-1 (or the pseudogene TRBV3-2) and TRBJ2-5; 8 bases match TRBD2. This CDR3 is CASSQTSVQETQYF. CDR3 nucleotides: TGTGCCAGCAGCCAGACTAGCGTTCAAGAGACCCAGTACTTC.